This T cell receptor (beta chain) derives from a study of cytomegalovirus exposure and HLA in healthy donors. About the study: A previous analysis identified 90 million to 140 million unique TCR beta sequences derived from some 170 million T cells.

General study points: Earlier results showed most TCR beta V segments being productive about 90% or about 30% of the time. A later analysis found most CMV-associated TCR beta chains apparently HLA-restricted. When a later analysis was performed, an Asian-associated ancestry cluster reportedly had fewer N-insertions than the roughly 700-donor mean.

Germline CDR1 reads SGDLS; CDR2 reads YYNGEE. The CDR3 has 20 residues. The V and J ends lost 4 bases and 3 bases, in that order; junction bases with no gene match: 14. Turning to this clone: What it recognizes is unknown.

Amplification used 60 Vbeta primers and 13 Jbeta primers. Repertoires were generated with immunoSEQ multiplex PCR, while TCRdb's copy carries only in-frame clones and drops some. This table holds about 180,000 clones, around 72% found once. Source material: PBMCs. This receptor was identified in a female donor in good health and CMV-seronegative. The chain is built from TRBV9 and TRBJ2-2; 14 positions match TRBD2. CDR3 DNA sequence: TGTGCCAGCAGCAGCAACATGGGACTAGCGGGGGCCAGTTACACCGGGGAGCTGTTTTTT. The encoded protein is CASSSNMGLAGASYTGELFF.